These T cell receptor beta chains were read from a single sample in a study of T-cell reconstitution after alpha-beta-depleted transplantation in children. Each CDR3 protein is one row after TCRdb ran MiXCR on the PCR reads. Of hundreds of thousands of distinct CDR3 sequences listed, 8% to 9.5% are singletons. The specimen was PBMCs from the stem cell graft donor, collected from the stem cell graft. These receptors were obtained from a human donor who donated a stem cell graft to a child with acute lymphoblastic leukemia. Each CDR3 is given with its conserved first and last residue. The D gene is left open where the match is weak. Rows give clone size only sometimes, using once, few, many, or a class for an expanded clone.

clone_size,d_call,j_call,v_call,cdr3_aa,cdr3_nt
.,TRBD1,TRBJ2-2,TRBV7-2,CASRGQGSLGELFF,TGTGCCAGCCGCGGACAGGGGAGTCTCGGGGAGCTGTTTTTT
many,TRBD1,TRBJ2-3,TRBV7-9,CASSLQGTGGEDTQYF,TGTGCCAGCAGCCTCCAAGGGACAGGGGGCGAAGATACGCAGTATTTT
many,.,TRBJ2-5,TRBV27,CASSRGHLQETQYF,TGTGCCAGCAGCCGGGGACACCTACAAGAGACCCAGTACTTC
.,.,TRBJ2-7,TRBV30,CAWSLGHQSYEQYF,TGTGCCTGGAGCTTGGGACACCAATCCTACGAGCAGTACTTC
many,.,TRBJ2-5,TRBV5-1,CASSQTRDPVDF,TGCGCCAGCAGCCAAACCCGGGACCCGGTGGACTTC
many,.,TRBJ2-1,TRBV12-3/TRBV12-4,CASRGDRPNEQFF,TGTGCCAGCAGAGGTGACAGGCCCAATGAGCAGTTCTTC
few,.,TRBJ1-1,TRBV7-6,CASSFPAENTEAFF,TGTGCCAGCAGCTTCCCTGCAGAGAACACTGAAGCTTTCTTT
.,TRBD2,TRBJ2-7,TRBV20-1,CSARVTSGGISEQYF,TGCAGTGCTAGAGTTACTAGCGGGGGTATCTCCGAGCAGTACTTC
.,.,TRBJ2-6,TRBV4-1,CASSPSDRSSGANVLTF,TGCGCCAGCAGCCCATCGGACAGAAGCTCTGGGGCCAACGTCCTGACTTTC
many,TRBD1,TRBJ2-7,TRBV7-2,CASSLAMGQGVYEQYF,TGTGCCAGCAGCTTAGCGATGGGACAGGGGGTTTACGAGCAGTACTTC
few,.,TRBJ1-6,TRBV6-1,CASGPRVSYNSPLHF,TGTGCCAGCGGCCCCAGAGTCTCCTATAATTCACCCCTCCACTTT
.,.,TRBJ1-4,TRBV5-1,CASSLGGSNYNEKLFF,TGCGCCAGCAGCTTGGGCGGATCCAACTATAATGAAAAACTGTTTTTT
few,.,TRBJ1-2,TRBV7-2,CASSITGRYGYTF,TGTGCCAGCAGCATAACAGGGCGATATGGCTACACCTTC
few,.,TRBJ1-1,TRBV5-1,CASSRPGVFSTEAFF,TGCGCCAGCAGTAGACCAGGGGTTTTCAGCACTGAAGCTTTCTTT
.,TRBD1,TRBJ1-5,TRBV7-9,CASSFGQAGNQPQHF,TGTGCCAGCAGCTTCGGACAGGCTGGCAATCAGCCCCAGCATTTT
few,.,TRBJ2-1,TRBV7-9,CASVGSYNEQFF,TGTGCCAGCGTTGGGTCGTACAATGAGCAGTTCTTC
many,.,TRBJ1-1,TRBV6-2/TRBV6-3,CASSYSPGDMNTEAFF,TGTGCCAGCAGTTACTCCCCAGGGGACATGAACACTGAAGCTTTCTTT
few,.,TRBJ2-7,TRBV20-1,CSAGTGVQYF,TGCAGTGCAGGGACCGGGGTGCAGTACTTC
few,.,TRBJ1-1,TRBV29-1,CSVSPVEAFF,TGCAGCGTTTCTCCGGTTGAAGCTTTCTTT
.,.,TRBJ2-3,TRBV7-2,CASSPQGRGTDTQYF,TGTGCCAGCAGCCCCCAGGGGCGCGGCACAGATACGCAGTATTTT
few,.,TRBJ1-2,TRBV5-4,CATTYQAGYGYTF,TGTGCCACCACCTACCAGGCCGGCTATGGCTACACCTTC
many,TRBD1,TRBJ2-3,TRBV19,CASSSGQGGDTQYF,TGTGCCAGTAGTTCCGGACAGGGTGGGGATACGCAGTATTTT